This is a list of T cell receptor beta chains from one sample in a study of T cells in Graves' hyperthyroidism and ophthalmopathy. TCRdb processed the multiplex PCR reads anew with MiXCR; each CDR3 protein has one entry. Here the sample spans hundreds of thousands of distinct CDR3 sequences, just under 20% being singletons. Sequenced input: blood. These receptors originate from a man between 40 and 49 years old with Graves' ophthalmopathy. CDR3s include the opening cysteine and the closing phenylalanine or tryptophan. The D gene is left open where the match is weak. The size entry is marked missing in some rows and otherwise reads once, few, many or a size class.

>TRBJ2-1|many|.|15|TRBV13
CASSLRGGAYNEQFF
TGTGCCAGCAGCCTCAGGGGGGGAGCGTACAATGAGCAGTTCTTC
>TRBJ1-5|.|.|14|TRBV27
CASSPPSWDQPQHF
TGTGCCAGCAGTCCCCCGTCTTGGGATCAGCCCCAGCATTTT
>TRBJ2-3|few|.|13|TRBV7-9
CASSLPETDTQYF
TGTGCCAGCAGCTTACCCGAGACAGATACGCAGTATTTT
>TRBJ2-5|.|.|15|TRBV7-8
CASSLEPGEGETQYF
TGTGCCAGCAGCTTAGAACCGGGAGAGGGAGAGACCCAGTACTTC
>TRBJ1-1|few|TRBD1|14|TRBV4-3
CASSPDRGAFEAFF
TGCGCCAGCAGCCCCGACAGGGGTGCCTTCGAAGCTTTCTTT
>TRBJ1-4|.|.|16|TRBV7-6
CASSSARGTTNEKLFF
TGTGCCAGCAGCTCGGCTAGGGGCACAACTAATGAAAAACTGTTTTTT
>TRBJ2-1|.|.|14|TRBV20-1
CSARVASSHNEQFF
TGCAGTGCTAGAGTGGCTAGCTCGCACAATGAGCAGTTCTTC
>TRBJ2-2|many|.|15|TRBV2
CASSEAGANTGELFF
TGTGCCAGCAGTGAAGCGGGGGCGAACACCGGGGAGCTGTTTTTT
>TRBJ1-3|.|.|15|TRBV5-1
CASSSGTGSGNTIYF
TGCGCCAGCAGCTCGGGGACCGGCTCTGGAAACACCATATATTTT
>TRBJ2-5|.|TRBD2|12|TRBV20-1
CSAYSGTETQYF
TGCAGTGCGTATAGCGGGACCGAGACCCAGTACTTC
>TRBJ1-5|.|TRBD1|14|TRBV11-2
CASSAGTGIQPQHF
TGTGCCAGCAGCGCCGGGACAGGGATTCAGCCCCAGCATTTT